The text below deals with one TCR beta chain. The antigen remains undetermined. These data are taken from a study of T cell responses to AZD1222 COVID-19 vaccine. Recipients boosted at about 4 weeks or about 12 weeks are pooled. Clones were read by immunoSEQ multiplex PCR, and TCRdb kept only the in-frame ones, dropping some. The table records some 93,000 clones, 70% to 90% of them present only once. Germline V gene lookup returns CDR1 MNHNY and CDR2 SVGAGI (reference sequence). V lost 6 bases and J lost 3, with 14 bases in between. The CDR3 contains 15 residues. General study results and limits: There were mostly white British donors and more females than males, and clonal diversity was possibly underestimated. Only 5 to 7 individuals given AZD1222 were seropositive at baseline. Sampling that yielded the repertoires occurred only after the peak T cell response.

The chain links TRBV6-6 to TRBJ1-4; no clear D gene. The specimen was peripheral blood, collected 28 days after the second AZD1222 dose. This TCR derives from an adult who received the AZD1222 COVID-19 vaccine. This CDR3 is CASRKDLLANEKLFF. The CDR3 region has the DNA TGTGCCAGCAGAAAAGACCTCTTGGCTAATGAAAAACTGTTTTTT.